The sequence of this T cell receptor beta chain was determined in a study of lymphopenia after photon versus proton radiotherapy. The V gene's germline CDR1 is SGHNT and CDR2 YYREEE (reference sequence). The ends were cut back, 0 bases at V and 0 bases at J, with 9 bases in the middle. The length of the CDR3 is 15 residues. Produced via immunoSEQ multiplex PCR; TCRdb's table is partial and in-frame only. This table holds under 15,000 clones, 80% to 90% found once. This receptor was taken from a man in his 60s with pancreatic cancer. The V and J genes are TRBV5-4 and TRBJ1-1; no definite D call. The input for sequencing was peripheral blood, taken from a patient treated with proton-based radiotherapy. Written as DNA, the CDR3 is TGTGCCAGCAGCTTGGCAACGGAGTTGAACACTGAAGCTTTCTTT. It encodes CASSLATELNTEAFF. Full variable domain (missing parts from reference TRBV5-4 and TRBJ1-1): ETGVTQSPTHLIKTRGQQVTLRCSSQSGHNTVSWYQQALGQGPQFIFQYYREEENGRGNFPPRFSGLQFPNYSSELNVNALELDDSALYLCASSLATELNTEAFFGQGTRLTVV.